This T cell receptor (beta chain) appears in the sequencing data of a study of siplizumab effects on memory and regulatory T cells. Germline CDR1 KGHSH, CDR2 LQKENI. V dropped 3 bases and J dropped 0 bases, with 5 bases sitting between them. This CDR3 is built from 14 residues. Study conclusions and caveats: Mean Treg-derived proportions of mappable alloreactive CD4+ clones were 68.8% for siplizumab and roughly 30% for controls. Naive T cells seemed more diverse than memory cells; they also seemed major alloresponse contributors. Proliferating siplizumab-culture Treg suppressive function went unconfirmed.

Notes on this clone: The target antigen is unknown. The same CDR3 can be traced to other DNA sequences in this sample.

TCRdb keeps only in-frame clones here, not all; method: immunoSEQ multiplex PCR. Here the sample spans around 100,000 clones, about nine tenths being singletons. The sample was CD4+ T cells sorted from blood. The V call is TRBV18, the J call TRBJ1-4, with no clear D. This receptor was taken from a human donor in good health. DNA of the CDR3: TGTGCCAGCTCACCGGGAGCAACTAATGAAAAACTGTTTTTT. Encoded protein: CASSPGATNEKLFF. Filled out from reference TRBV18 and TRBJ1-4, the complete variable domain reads NAGVMQNPRHLVRRRGQEARLRCSPMKGHSHVYWYRQLPEEGLKFMVYLQKENIIDESGMPKERFSAEFPKEGPSILRIQQVVRGDSAAYFCASSPGATNEKLFFGSGTQLSVL.